This entry is about one T cell receptor (beta chain). The length of the CDR3 is 17 residues. Germline loops: CDR1 SGHTA, CDR2 FQGTGA. V gave up 4 bases and J gave up 0 bases; unmatched junction bases: 8. This specimen belongs to a study of blood T cell repertoires in COVID-19. About the research overall: Material from acute and convalescent COVID-19 was sourced from the United States, Italy and Spain. In each case, the material was cDNA or gDNA derived from T cells, B-cell-depleted T cells, or PBMCs.

Under the authors' procedure: Reference gene primers were amplified, and this amplification served to estimate nucleated cell counts. Clones were read by immunoSEQ multiplex PCR, and TCRdb kept only the in-frame ones, dropping some. V and J calls and clone size are those listed in that table; D and trimming were worked out from the DNA. The sample shows around 350,000 clones, more than 85% of them seen only once. This chain links TRBV7-3 with TRBJ2-5, with TRBD1 identical over 10 bases. The sample comprised peripheral blood. The receptor was derived from a human donor in a cohort sampled during active COVID-19. CDR3 in amino acids: CASSSTPGQGYQETQYF. CDR3 bases: TGTGCCAGCAGCTCCACCCCGGGACAGGGGTACCAAGAGACCCAGTACTTC.